What follows are 2 T cell receptor beta chains derived from one specimen sequenced in a study of early T cells in non-severe SARS-CoV-2 infection. TCRdb re-called the 5' RACE reads with MiXCR, one entry per CDR3 protein. The sample shows approximately 85,000 distinct CDR3 sequences, about 12% of them seen only once. What was sequenced was whole blood. The origin of the receptors is an adult who was a healthcare worker with PCR-confirmed SARS-CoV-2 infection or an uninfected control (not recorded which).

This clonotype was picked up a small number of times. V usage is TRBV7-3 and J usage is TRBJ1-1; the D is unclear. V lost 3 bases and J 3 bases, leaving 8 bases between the germline ends. Per the germline V gene, CDR1 is SGHTA and CDR2 is FQGTGA. This CDR3 region has 13 residues. CDR3: CASSFSSDTEAFF. CDR3 DNA: TGTGCCAGCAGCTTCAGTTCCGACACTGAAGCTTTCTTT.

This chain uses TRBV20-1 with TRBJ2-3; TRBD1 matches at 9 bases. The CDR3 is made up of 13 amino acids. Germline-derived CDR1 and CDR2 are DFQATT and SNEGSKA (reference sequence). The V and J ends lost 5 bases and 5 bases, in that order; junction bases with no gene match: 5. The CDR3 sequence is CSAAGTGIDTQYF. CDR3 DNA sequence: TGCAGTGCTGCCGGGACAGGGATAGATACGCAGTATTTT.